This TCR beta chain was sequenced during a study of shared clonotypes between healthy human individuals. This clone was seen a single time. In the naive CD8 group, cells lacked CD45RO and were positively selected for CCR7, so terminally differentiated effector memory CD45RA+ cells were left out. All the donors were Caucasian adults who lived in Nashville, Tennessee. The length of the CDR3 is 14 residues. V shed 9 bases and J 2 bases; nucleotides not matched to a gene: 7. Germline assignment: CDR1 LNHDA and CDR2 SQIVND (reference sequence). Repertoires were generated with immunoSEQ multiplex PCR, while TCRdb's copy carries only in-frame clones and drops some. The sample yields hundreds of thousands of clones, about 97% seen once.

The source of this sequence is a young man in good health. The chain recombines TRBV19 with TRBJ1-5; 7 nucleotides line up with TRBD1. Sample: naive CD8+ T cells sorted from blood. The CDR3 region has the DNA TGTGCCAGCACCGAGGGGACAGGCAATCAGCCCCAGCATTTT. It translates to CASTEGTGNQPQHF.